Here is one T cell receptor beta chain with its context. The data originate from a study of blood T cell repertoires in COVID-19. Study background: Material from acute and convalescent COVID-19 was sourced from the United States, Italy and Spain.

Clones were read by immunoSEQ multiplex PCR, and TCRdb kept only the in-frame ones, dropping some. The sample lists some 54,000 clones; around 83% were seen once. Trimming removed 5 bases at V and 4 bases at J, with 16 bases between. This CDR3 has 15 amino acids. The V gene's germline CDR1 is MDHEN and CDR2 SYDVKM. The sequenced sample was peripheral blood. This clonotype was obtained from a woman aged 60-75 years with acute or convalescent COVID-19. This chain links TRBV28 with TRBJ2-3; D is unresolved. The CDR3 region is CASSPISHQADTQYF. In DNA, the CDR3 is TGTGCCAGCAGTCCCATCTCTCACCAGGCAGATACGCAGTATTTT.